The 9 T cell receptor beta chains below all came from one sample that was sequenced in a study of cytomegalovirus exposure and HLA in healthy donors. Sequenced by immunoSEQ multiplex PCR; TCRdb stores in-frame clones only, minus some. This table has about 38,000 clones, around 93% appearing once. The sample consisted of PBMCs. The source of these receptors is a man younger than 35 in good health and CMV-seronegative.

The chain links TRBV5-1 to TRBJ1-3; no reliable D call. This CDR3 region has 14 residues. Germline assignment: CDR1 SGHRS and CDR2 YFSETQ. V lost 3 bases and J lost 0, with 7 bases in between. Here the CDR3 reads CASSSGISGNTIYF. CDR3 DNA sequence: TGCGCCAGCAGCTCGGGGATCTCTGGAAACACCATATATTTT. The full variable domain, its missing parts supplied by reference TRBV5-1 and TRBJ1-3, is KAGVTQTPRYLIKTRGQQVTLSCSPISGHRSVSWYQQTPGQGLQFLFEYFSETQRNKGNFPGRFSGRQFSNSRSEMNVSTLELGDSALYLCASSSGISGNTIYFGEGSWLTVV.

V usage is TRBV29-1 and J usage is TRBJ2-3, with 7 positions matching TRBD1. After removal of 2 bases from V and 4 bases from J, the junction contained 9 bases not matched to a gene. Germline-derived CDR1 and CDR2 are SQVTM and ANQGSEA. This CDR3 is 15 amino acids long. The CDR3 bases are TGCAGCGTTGAACGGACAGGCAGTCCCGCAGATACGCAGTATTTT. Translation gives CSVERTGSPADTQYF.

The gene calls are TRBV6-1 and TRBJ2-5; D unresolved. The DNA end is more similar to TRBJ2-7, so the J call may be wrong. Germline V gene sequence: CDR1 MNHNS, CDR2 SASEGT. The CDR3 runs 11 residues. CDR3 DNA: TGTGCCAGCAGTGAAAAATACGAGCAGTACTTC. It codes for CASSEKYEQYF.

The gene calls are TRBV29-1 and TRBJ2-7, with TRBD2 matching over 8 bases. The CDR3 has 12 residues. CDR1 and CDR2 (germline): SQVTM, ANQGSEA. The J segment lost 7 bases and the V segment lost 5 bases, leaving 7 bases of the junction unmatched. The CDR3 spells CSVPGLVQEQYF. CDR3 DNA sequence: TGCAGCGTTCCGGGACTAGTTCAAGAGCAGTACTTC.

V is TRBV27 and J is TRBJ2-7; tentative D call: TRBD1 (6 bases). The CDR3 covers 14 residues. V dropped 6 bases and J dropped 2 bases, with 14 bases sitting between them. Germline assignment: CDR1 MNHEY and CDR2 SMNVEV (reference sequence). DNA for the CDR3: TGTGCCAGCAGCCCCGGGACATCGGCCTACGAGCAGTACTTC. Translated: CASSPGTSAYEQYF.

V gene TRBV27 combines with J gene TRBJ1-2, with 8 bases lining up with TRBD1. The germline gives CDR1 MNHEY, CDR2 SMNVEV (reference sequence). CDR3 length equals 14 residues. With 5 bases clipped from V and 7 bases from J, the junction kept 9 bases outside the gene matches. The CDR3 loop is CASSPRTGLGGYTF. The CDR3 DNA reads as TGTGCCAGCAGTCCGCGGACAGGGCTGGGTGGCTACACCTTC.

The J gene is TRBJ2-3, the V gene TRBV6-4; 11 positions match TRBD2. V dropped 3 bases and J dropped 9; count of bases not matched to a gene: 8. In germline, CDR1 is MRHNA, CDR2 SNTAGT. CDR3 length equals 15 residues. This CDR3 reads CASSESSGGAQTQYF. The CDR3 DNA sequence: TGTGCCAGCAGTGAAAGTAGCGGGGGGGCTCAGACGCAGTATTTT.

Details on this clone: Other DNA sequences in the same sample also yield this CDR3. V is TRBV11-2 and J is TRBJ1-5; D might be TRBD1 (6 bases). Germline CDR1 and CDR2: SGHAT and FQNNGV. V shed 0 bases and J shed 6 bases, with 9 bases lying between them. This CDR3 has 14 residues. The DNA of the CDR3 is TGTGCCAGCAGCTTAGATCGAGGGGGTCAGCCCCAGCATTTT. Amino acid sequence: CASSLDRGGQPQHF.

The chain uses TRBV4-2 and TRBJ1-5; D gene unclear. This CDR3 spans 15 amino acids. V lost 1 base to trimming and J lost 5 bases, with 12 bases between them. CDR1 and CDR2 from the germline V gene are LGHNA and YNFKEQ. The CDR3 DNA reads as TGTGCCAGCAGCCAAGTCACGGGTGGCGATCAGCCCCAGCATTTT. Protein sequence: CASSQVTGGDQPQHF.